This TCR beta chain was recovered during a study of identical twins. The sample holds a few counts of this clonotype. TCRdb called the 5' RACE reads again in MiXCR, with one record for every CDR3 protein. The sample includes under 250,000 distinct CDR3 sequences, about a tenth of them seen just once. This CDR3 contains 15 residues. The V gene end was trimmed by 6 bases and the J gene end by 5 bases; junction bases not matched to a gene: 10. The receptor's source is a young woman in good health. Material for sequencing was memory (CD45RO+) T cells sorted from blood. The V call is TRBV12-3 or TRBV12-4, the J call TRBJ1-2, with 9 bases matching TRBD1. CDR3 region: CASSQDRGFGYGYTF. In nucleotides, the CDR3 is TGTGCCAGCAGCCAGGACAGGGGCTTTGGGTATGGCTACACCTTC.